The sequence of this TCR beta chain was determined in a study of T cells expressing NK-cell markers. Overall study findings and caveats: Dominant NKG2C+ clonotypes made up about 1.0-7.0% of CD8+ T cells in several donors. In several donors, dominant clonotypes made up 28.3-60.1% of CD3+CD56-NKG2C+ cells. It remained uncertain whether the expanded NKG2C+ T cell clones were specific for HCMV antigens.

Production of TCR beta cDNA relied on 5'RACE template switching with UMIs. TCRdb reprocessed the 5' RACE reads, keeping one entry per CDR3 protein, no DNA. The listing records roughly 390,000 distinct CDR3 sequences. Looked up from germline, CDR1 is MNHEY and CDR2 is SMNVEV (reference sequence). This CDR3 region has 15 residues. As concerns this clonotype: Its antigen is as yet unknown.

The sequence was obtained from a woman aged 45-65 years in good health. Sequenced material: blood T cells: a sorted CD56 or NKG2C T cell subset, CD4+ or CD8+ T cells, or bulk PBMC T cells (not recorded which). V usage is TRBV27 and J usage is TRBJ1-2; TCRdb returns TRBD1, unconfirmable since there is no DNA. CDR3 sequence: CASSLRTGFTHGYTF.